Sequencing of this T cell receptor beta chain was carried out in a study of T cell repertoires in cytomegalovirus infection. Study details: Based on public TCR beta signatures, there were indications of CMV infection and of a matching HLA type.

Regarding the study as a whole: The ex vivo response was dominated by HLA-C-restricted CMV-specific TCR beta clonotypes. Cumulative frequency of public TCR beta families picked out carriers of CMV plus the relevant HLA.

Germline CDR1 reads DFQATT; CDR2 reads SNEGSKA (reference sequence). The V and J ends lost 1 base and 6 bases, in that order; junction bases with no gene match: 13. CDR3 length: 16 amino acids. From the reads, TCRdb called clonotypes with MiXCR, one entry per CDR3 protein. This sample has more than 200,000 distinct CDR3 sequences, with approximately 9% found just once. At least ten counts were recorded for this clonotype. Antigen unknown. The sequenced material came from PBMCs. The clonotype originates from a human donor in good health (CMV status not recorded). Some clones in this sample may be carry-over from other donors' samples. This sequence joins TRBV20-1 and TRBJ2-5; 8 nucleotides match TRBD2. The CDR3 region is CSARVIAGSSAQTQYF. The CDR3, as DNA: TGCAGTGCTAGAGTAATAGCGGGGTCAAGCGCACAGACCCAGTACTTC.